The 17 T cell receptor beta chains in this list originate from one sample, sequenced in a study of T-cell reconstitution after alpha-beta-depleted transplantation in children. Unique molecular identifiers were incorporated into the prepared TCRbeta library. TCRdb reanalysed the PCR reads using MiXCR and keeps one entry per CDR3 protein. This sample has more than 400,000 distinct CDR3 sequences, with 11% found just once. Sequencing was performed on PBMCs, mostly from graft donor cells, taken 180 days after TCRalphabeta/CD19-depleted stem cell transplant. Receptor source: a female patient aged 2-15 years who had a stem cell transplant for aplastic anemia, so the T cells may come from the graft donor.

This chain joins TRBV4-1 and TRBJ2-5; 8 nucleotides align to TRBD2. The CDR3 is 17 residues long. The V gene end was trimmed by 0 bases and the J gene end by 5 bases; junction bases not matched to a gene: 11. The germline V gene has CDR1 MGHRA and CDR2 YSYEKL. For the CDR3, the DNA is TGCGCCAGCAGCCAAGATATTCGGCGGGAGGTCACGGAGACCCAGTACTTC. Its protein product is CASSQDIRREVTETQYF.

Regarding this clonotype: An end of the junction does not agree with germline; a read error may underlie this. The chain recombines TRBV3-1 with TRBJ2-3; the match to TRBD2 covers 13 bases. Germline lookup yields CDR1 LGHDT and CDR2 YNNKEL (reference sequence). The CDR3 totals 15 residues. The CDR3 DNA reads as TGTGCCACCAGCCTAGGACTAGCGGGAGCAGATACGCAGTATTTT. Its protein product is CATSLGLAGADTQYF.

This chain joins TRBV20-1 and TRBJ1-1; no firm D call. The ends were cut back, 8 bases at V and 0 bases at J, with 13 bases in the middle. The length of the CDR3 is 13 residues. Germline V gene lookup returns CDR1 DFQATT and CDR2 SNEGSKA (reference sequence). The CDR3 nucleotides read TGCAGTCTCCCCCCACGCATGAACACTGAAGCTTTCTTT. Amino acid sequence: CSLPPRMNTEAFF.

This clonotype was recorded many times. The V call is TRBV27, the J call TRBJ2-5; the D gene could be TRBD1 or TRBD2 (5 bases each). From germline, CDR1 is MNHEY and CDR2 SMNVEV (reference sequence). Trimming removed 4 bases at V and 4 bases at J, with 16 bases between. The CDR3 length is 15 residues. The CDR3 loop is CASSSSGARGETQYF. The CDR3 coding sequence is TGTGCCAGCAGTTCATCCGGGGCCCGTGGAGAGACCCAGTACTTC.

CDR3 amino acids: CASSPRLVSTDTQYF. DNA of the CDR3: TGTGCCAGCAGCCCCCGGCTGGTAAGCACAGATACGCAGTATTTT. V gene TRBV7-9 combines with J gene TRBJ2-3; D is unclear. The CDR3 runs 15 residues. Germline values: CDR1 SEHNR, CDR2 FQNEAQ (reference sequence). V dropped 5 bases and J dropped 0 bases, with 12 bases sitting between them.

This clonotype was recorded a few times. The chain is built from TRBV27 and TRBJ2-7; possible D gene TRBD1, 6 bases. The CDR3 length is 13 residues. Between the trimmed V and J ends, which lost 8 bases and 2 bases, there was a span of 13 bases. Germline CDR1 MNHEY, CDR2 SMNVEV (reference sequence). CDR3 bases: TGTGCCAGCTCACAGGGTCCACCCTACGAGCAGTACGTC. Translated: CASSQGPPYEQYV.

This clonotype was detected a few times. This chain joins TRBV4-3 and TRBJ1-2, with D possibly being TRBD1 (6 bases). CDR3 length equals 17 residues. The V end lost 2 bases, the J end lost 0 bases, and 16 bases lay between the germline ends. Germline loops: CDR1 LGHNA, CDR2 YSLEER. The DNA of the CDR3 is TGCGCCAGCAGCCAACGAATTAGACAGGAGTCTAACTATGGCTACACCTTC. Its translation: CASSQRIRQESNYGYTF.

The CDR3 DNA reads as TGTGCCAGCAGCTTAGCTAGGTTCGATGAGCAGTTCTTC. Its protein product is CASSLARFDEQFF. The genes are TRBV7-2 and TRBJ2-1; D unclear. The V gene lost 0 bases and the J gene lost 8 bases, with 8 bases spanning the gap. This CDR3 contains 13 residues. The germline V gene encodes CDR1 SGHTA and CDR2 FQGNSA.

The table lists this clonotype with a few counts. The J gene is TRBJ2-3, the V gene TRBV20-1; no definite D call. The germline V gene encodes CDR1 DFQATT and CDR2 SNEGSKA (reference sequence). The CDR3 covers 15 residues. V was trimmed by 5 bases and J by 0 bases, leaving 15 bases between them. The CDR3 coding sequence is TGCAGTGCTCAAAAAGGCCCATACAGCACAGATACGCAGTATTTT. This codes for CSAQKGPYSTDTQYF.

This clonotype showed up just a few times. CDR3 sequence reads: CASSLPSVGGRWETQYF. CDR3 nucleotide sequence: TGTGCCAGCAGTTTGCCGTCTGTCGGCGGGCGGTGGGAGACCCAGTACTTC. The chain uses TRBV28 and TRBJ2-5; possibly TRBD2 for D (5 bases). The CDR3 contains 17 residues. Trimming took 3 bases from V and 5 from J, leaving 22 bases between them. The germline V gene encodes CDR1 MDHEN and CDR2 SYDVKM.

The V gene is TRBV4-3, the J gene TRBJ2-3, with TRBD1 matching over 9 bases. The CDR3 loop spans 17 amino acids. The germline V gene encodes CDR1 LGHNA and CDR2 YSLEER. Losses at the gene ends were 0 bases for V and 4 bases for J; bases not matched to a gene: 8. The CDR3, as DNA: TGCGCCAGCAGCCAAGATCAGGACAGGGGAGCGTCAGATACGCAGTATTTT. Protein product: CASSQDQDRGASDTQYF.

This clonotype was picked up a small number of times. The chain joins TRBV12-3 or TRBV12-4 to TRBJ1-3; TRBD1 matches at 9 bases. The junction had 7 bases not matched to a gene; V was cut back by 6 bases and J by 4 bases. The CDR3 sequence is 15 residues long. CDR3 bases: TGTGCCAGCAGAGAAACAGGGGGCGGCGGAAACACCATATATTTT. Translating it yields CASRETGGGGNTIYF.

The chain recombines TRBV7-9 with TRBJ1-2; D may be TRBD1 (5 bases). The germline V gene has CDR1 SEHNR and CDR2 FQNEAQ (reference sequence). This CDR3 comprises 16 residues. The ends were cut back, 1 base at V and 4 bases at J, with 16 bases in the middle. CDR3 DNA sequence: TGTGCCAGCAGCTTAGGTGGGGGACCCTGGCGCTATGGCTACACCTTC. It is translated as CASSLGGGPWRYGYTF.

This rearrangement joins TRBV20-1 to TRBJ1-1, with TRBD1 matching 10 bases. CDR3 length: 15 residues. Germline lookup yields CDR1 DFQATT and CDR2 SNEGSKA (reference sequence). The trim removed 1 base at V and 3 bases at J, leaving 5 bases unmatched. CDR3 bases: TGCAGTGCTAGAGCTCAGGACAGGGGGGACACTGAAGCTTTCTTT. Its protein is CSARAQDRGDTEAFF.

This clonotype has a count of ten or more. The CDR3 bases are TGTGCCAGCAGTTTGGGTCGGGAGGGGGGTGAGCAGTTCTTC. Residues: CASSLGREGGEQFF. The chain has TRBV12-3 or TRBV12-4 and TRBJ2-1, with 8 nucleotides matching TRBD2. The CDR3 length is 14 residues. V dropped 3 bases and J dropped 9; count of bases not matched to a gene: 7.

This clonotype has just a few counts. The chain couples TRBV4-1 to TRBJ2-2, with TRBD1 matching over 9 bases. Losses at the gene ends were 4 bases for V and 9 bases for J; bases not matched to a gene: 18. Germline lookup yields CDR1 MGHRA and CDR2 YSYEKL. The CDR3 contains 18 residues. The CDR3 region is CASSLEKQGASGSRELFF. The CDR3 DNA reads as TGCGCCAGCAGCCTCGAAAAACAGGGGGCTAGCGGTTCGCGGGAGCTGTTTTTT.

This clonotype was counted at least ten times. This chain links TRBV28 with TRBJ2-2; D possibly corresponds to TRBD1 (5 bases). The CDR3 covers 12 residues. The germline gives CDR1 MDHEN, CDR2 SYDVKM. V gave up 6 bases and J gave up 7 bases, with 9 bases separating them. The CDR3 sequence is CASRQGGGELFF. The CDR3 DNA sequence: TGTGCCAGCAGGCAGGGTGGCGGGGAGCTGTTTTTT. Full variable domain (outside the CDR3, taken from reference TRBV28 and TRBJ2-2): DVKVTQSSRYLVKRTGEKVFLECVQDMDHENMFWYRQDPGLGLRLIYFSYDVKMKEKGDIPEGYSVSREKKERFSLILESASTNQTSMYLCASRQGGGELFFGEGSRLTVL.